This T cell receptor beta chain was retrieved from a study of beta chain features in type 1 diabetes. Findings of the study overall: Healthy donors had naive, central memory and Treg TCRB repertoires that appeared less similar than those seen among patients.

Remarks on this clone: Its antigen remains unidentified.

V was shortened by 1 base and J by 7 bases, with 8 bases between the two germline ends. This CDR3 comprises 14 residues. Germline lookup yields CDR1 LNHDA and CDR2 SQIVND (reference sequence). The isolated RNA, all of it, was reverse transcribed, so expressed TCRB transcripts were what got sequenced. Sequenced by immunoSEQ multiplex PCR; TCRdb stores in-frame clones only, minus some. The sample consists of 400,000 to 550,000 clones, over 9.5% of them appearing once. The chain joins TRBV19 to TRBJ2-6, with D perhaps assigned TRBD1 or TRBD2 (5 bases each). The TCR comes from a woman aged 18-29 years in good health. Sample: naive CD4+ T cells from blood. CDR3 sequence: CASSIVRGANVLTF. The CDR3 DNA follows: TGTGCCAGTAGTATAGTGAGGGGAGCCAACGTCCTGACTTTC.